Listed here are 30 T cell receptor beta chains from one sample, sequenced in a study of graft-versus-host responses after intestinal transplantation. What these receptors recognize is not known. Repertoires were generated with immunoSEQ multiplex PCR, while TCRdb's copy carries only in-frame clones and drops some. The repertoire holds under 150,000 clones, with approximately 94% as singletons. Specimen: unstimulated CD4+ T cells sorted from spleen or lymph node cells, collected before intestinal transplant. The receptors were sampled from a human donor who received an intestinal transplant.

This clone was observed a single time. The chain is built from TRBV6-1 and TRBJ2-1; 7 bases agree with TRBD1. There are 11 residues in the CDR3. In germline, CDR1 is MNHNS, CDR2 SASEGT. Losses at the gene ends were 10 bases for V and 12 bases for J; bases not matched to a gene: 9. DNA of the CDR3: TGTGCCAACAGCCCCCGGGACAGGCAGTTCTTC. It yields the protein CANSPRDRQFF.

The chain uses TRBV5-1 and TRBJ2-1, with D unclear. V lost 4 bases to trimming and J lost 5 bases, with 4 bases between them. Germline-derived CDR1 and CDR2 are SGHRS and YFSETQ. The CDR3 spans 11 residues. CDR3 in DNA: TGCGCCAGCAGCCGTCACAATGAGCAGTTCTTC. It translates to CASSRHNEQFF.

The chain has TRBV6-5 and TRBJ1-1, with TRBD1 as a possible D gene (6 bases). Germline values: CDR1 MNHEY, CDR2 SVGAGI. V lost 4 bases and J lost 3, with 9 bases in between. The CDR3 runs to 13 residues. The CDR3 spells CASSFTGYTEAFF. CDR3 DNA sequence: TGTGCCAGCAGTTTCACAGGGTACACTGAAGCTTTCTTT.

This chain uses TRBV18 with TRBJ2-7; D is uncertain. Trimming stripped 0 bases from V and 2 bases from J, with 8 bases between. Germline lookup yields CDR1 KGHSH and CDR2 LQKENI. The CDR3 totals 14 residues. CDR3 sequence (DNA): TGTGCCAGCTCACCACCAGGGTTTCCCTACGAGCAGTACTTC. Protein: CASSPPGFPYEQYF.

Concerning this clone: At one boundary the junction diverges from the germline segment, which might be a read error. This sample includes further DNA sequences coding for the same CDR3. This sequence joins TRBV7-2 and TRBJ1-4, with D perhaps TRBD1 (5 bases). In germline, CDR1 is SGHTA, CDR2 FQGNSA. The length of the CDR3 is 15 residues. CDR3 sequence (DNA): TGCGCCAGCAGCATAATGGGGGGAGGCGGCGAAAAACTGTTTTTT. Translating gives CASSIMGGGGEKLFF.

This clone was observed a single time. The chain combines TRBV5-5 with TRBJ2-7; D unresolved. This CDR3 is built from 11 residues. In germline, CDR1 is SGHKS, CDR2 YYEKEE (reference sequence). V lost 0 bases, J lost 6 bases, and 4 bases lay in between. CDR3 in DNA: TGTGCCAGCAGCTTGGAGTCCGAGCAGTACTTC. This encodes CASSLESEQYF.

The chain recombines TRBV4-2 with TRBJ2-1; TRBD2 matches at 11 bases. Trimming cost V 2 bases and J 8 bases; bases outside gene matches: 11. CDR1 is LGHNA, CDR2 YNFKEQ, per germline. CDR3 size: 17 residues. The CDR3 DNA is TGTGCCAGCAGCCAATGGCTAGCGGGGGGACTTTTGGATGAGCAGTTCTTC. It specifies CASSQWLAGGLLDEQFF.

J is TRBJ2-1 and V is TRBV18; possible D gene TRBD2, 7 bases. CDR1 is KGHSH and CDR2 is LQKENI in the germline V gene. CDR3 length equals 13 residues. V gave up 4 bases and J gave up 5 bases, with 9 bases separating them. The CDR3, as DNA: TGTGCCAGCTCACTGGGGGGGCACAATGAGCAGTTCTTC. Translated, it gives CASSLGGHNEQFF.

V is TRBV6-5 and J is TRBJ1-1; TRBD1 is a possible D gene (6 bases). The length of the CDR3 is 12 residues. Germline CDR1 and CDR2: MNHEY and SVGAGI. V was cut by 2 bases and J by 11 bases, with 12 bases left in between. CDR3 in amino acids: CASSYNGGPAFF. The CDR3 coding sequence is TGTGCCAGCAGTTACAACGGGGGGCCGGCTTTCTTT.

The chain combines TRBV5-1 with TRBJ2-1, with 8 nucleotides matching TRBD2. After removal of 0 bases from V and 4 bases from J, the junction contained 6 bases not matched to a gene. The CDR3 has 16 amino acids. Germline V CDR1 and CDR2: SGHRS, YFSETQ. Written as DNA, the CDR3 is TGCGCCAGCAGCTTGGAGGCGGGGGGTCGGTACAATGAGCAGTTCTTC. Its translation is CASSLEAGGRYNEQFF.

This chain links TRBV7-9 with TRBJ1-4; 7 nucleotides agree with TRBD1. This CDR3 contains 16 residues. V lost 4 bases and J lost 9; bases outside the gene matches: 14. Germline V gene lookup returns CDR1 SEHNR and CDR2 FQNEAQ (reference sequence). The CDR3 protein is CASSYAGGTNPKKLFF. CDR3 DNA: TGTGCCAGCAGCTACGCAGGGGGAACTAATCCCAAAAAACTGTTTTTT.

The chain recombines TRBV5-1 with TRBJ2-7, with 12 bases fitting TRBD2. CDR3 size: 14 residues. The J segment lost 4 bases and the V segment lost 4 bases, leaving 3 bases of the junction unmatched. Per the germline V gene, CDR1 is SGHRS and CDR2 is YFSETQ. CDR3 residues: CASSLAGGRYEQYF. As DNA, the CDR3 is TGCGCCAGCAGCCTAGCGGGGGGGCGGTACGAGCAGTACTTC.

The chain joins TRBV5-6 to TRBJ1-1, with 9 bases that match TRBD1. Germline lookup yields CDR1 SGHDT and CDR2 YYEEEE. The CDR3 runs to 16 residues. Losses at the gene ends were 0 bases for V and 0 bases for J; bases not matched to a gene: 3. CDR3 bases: TGTGCCAGCAGCTTGGCAGGACAGGGGATGAACACTGAAGCTTTCTTT. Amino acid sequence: CASSLAGQGMNTEAFF. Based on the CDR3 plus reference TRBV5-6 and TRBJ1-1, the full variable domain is DAGVTQSPTHLIKTRGQQVTLRCSPKSGHDTVSWYQQALGQGPQFIFQYYEEEERQRGNFPDRFSGHQFPNYSSELNVNALLLGDSALYLCASSLAGQGMNTEAFFGQGTRLTVV.

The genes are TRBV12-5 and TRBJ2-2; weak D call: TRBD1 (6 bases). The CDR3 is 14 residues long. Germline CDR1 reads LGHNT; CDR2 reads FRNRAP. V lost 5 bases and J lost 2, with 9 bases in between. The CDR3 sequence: CASGGDTNTGELFF. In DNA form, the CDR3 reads TGTGCTAGTGGTGGGGACACTAACACCGGGGAGCTGTTTTTT.

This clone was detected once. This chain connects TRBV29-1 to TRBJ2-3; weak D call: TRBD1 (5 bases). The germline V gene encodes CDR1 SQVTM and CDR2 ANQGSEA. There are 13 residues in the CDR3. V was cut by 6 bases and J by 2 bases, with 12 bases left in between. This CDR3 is CSVRWGLTDTQYF. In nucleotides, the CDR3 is TGCAGCGTAAGGTGGGGCCTCACAGATACGCAGTATTTT.

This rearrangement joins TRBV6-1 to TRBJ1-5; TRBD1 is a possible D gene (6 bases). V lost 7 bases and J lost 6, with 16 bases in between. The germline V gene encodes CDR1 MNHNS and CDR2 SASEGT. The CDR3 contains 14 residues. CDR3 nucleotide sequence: TGTGCCAGCATTCCGGGACAAACTTTTCAGCCCCAGCATTTT. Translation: CASIPGQTFQPQHF.

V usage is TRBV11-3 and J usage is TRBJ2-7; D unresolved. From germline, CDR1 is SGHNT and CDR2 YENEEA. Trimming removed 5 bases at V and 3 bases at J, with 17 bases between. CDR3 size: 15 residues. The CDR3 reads CASSHGIGNDYEQYF. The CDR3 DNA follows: TGTGCCAGCAGCCACGGAATCGGTAACGACTACGAGCAGTACTTC. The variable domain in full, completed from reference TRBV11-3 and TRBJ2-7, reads EAGVVQSPRYKIIEKKQPVAFWCNPISGHNTLYWYLQNLGQGPELLIRYENEEAVDDSQLPKDRFSAERLKGVDSTLKIQPAELGDSAVYLCASSHGIGNDYEQYFGPGTRLTVT.

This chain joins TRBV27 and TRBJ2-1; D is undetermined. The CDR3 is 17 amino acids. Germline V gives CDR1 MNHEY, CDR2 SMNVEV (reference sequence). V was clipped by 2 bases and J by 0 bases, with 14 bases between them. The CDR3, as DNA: TGTGCCAGCAGTTTAATCCCTAGTATGAGCTCCTACAATGAGCAGTTCTTC. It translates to CASSLIPSMSSYNEQFF.

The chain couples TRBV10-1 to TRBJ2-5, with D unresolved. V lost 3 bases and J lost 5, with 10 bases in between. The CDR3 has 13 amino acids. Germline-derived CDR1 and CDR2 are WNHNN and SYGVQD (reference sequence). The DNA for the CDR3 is TGCGCCAGCAGTGACCGCGGTGGGGAGACCCAGTACTTC. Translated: CASSDRGGETQYF.

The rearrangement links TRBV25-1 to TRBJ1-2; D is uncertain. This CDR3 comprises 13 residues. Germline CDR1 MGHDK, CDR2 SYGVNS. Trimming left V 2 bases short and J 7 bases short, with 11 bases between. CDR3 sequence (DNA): TGTGCCAGCAGTGAAGGCAGGCTCGCTGGCTACACCTTC. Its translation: CASSEGRLAGYTF.

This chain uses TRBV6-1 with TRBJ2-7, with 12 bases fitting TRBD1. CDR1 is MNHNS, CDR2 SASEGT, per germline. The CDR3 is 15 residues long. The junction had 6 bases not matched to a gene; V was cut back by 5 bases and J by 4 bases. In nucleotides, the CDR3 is TGTGCCAGCAGTAGGGGGGGACAGGGGGCTTACGAGCAGTACTTC. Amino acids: CASSRGGQGAYEQYF.

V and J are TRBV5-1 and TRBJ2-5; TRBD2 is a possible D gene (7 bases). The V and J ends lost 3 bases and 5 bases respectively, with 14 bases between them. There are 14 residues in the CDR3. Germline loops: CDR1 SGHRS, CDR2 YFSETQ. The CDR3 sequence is CASSSRGGSETQYF. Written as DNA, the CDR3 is TGCGCCAGCAGCTCGAGGGGGGGGAGCGAGACCCAGTACTTC.

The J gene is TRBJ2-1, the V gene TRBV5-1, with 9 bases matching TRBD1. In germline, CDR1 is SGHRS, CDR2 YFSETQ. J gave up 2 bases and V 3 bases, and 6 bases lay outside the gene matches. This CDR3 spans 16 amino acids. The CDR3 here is CASSWGQGLTYNEQFF. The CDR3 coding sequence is TGCGCCAGCAGCTGGGGACAGGGCCTTACCTACAATGAGCAGTTCTTC.

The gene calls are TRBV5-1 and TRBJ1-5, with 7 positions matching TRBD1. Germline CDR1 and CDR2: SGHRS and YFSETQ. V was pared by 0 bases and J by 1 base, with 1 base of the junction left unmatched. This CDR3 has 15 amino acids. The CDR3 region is CASSLDRGSNQPQHF. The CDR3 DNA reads TGCGCCAGCAGCTTGGACAGGGGCAGCAATCAGCCCCAGCATTTT.

The CDR3 reads CASSYSIRYGYTF. The CDR3, as DNA: TGTGCCAGCAGTTACTCAATCCGTTATGGCTACACCTTC. V is TRBV6-5 and J is TRBJ1-2; D unclear. The V end lost 0 bases, the J end lost 5 bases, and 7 bases lay between the germline ends. The CDR3 sequence is 13 residues long. In germline, CDR1 is MNHEY, CDR2 SVGAGI.

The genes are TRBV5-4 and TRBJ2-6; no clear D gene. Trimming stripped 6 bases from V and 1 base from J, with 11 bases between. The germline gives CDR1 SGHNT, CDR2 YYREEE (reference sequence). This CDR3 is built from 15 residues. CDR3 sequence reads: CASTYPGSGANVLTF. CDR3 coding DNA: TGTGCCAGCACGTACCCCGGATCTGGGGCCAACGTCCTGACTTTC. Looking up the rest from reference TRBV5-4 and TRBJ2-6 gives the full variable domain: ETGVTQSPTHLIKTRGQQVTLRCSSQSGHNTVSWYQQALGQGPQFIFQYYREEENGRGNFPPRFSGLQFPNYSSELNVNALELDDSALYLCASTYPGSGANVLTFGAGSRLTVL.

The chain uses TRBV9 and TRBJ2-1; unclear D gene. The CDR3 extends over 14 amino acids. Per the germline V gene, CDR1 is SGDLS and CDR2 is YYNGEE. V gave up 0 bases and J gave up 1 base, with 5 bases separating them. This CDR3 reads CASSVAGSYNEQFF. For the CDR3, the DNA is TGTGCCAGCAGCGTAGCTGGGTCCTACAATGAGCAGTTCTTC. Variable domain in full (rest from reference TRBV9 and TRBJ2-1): DSGVTQTPKHLITATGQRVTLRCSPRSGDLSVYWYQQSLDQGLQFLIQYYNGEERAKGNILERFSAQQFPDLHSELNLSSLELGDSALYFCASSVAGSYNEQFFGPGTRLTVL.

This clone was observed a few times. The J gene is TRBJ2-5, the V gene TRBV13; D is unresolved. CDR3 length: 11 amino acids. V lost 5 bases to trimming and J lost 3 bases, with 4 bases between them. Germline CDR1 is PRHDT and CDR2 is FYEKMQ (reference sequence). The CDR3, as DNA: TGTGCCAGCAGCGAAAAAGAGACCCAGTACTTC. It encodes CASSEKETQYF.

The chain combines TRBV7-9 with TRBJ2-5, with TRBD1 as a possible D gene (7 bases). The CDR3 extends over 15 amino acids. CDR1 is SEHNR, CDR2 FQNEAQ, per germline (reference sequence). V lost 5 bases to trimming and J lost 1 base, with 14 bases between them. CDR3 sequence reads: CASSPRGDVQETQYF. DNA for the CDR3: TGTGCCAGCAGCCCCAGGGGGGATGTCCAAGAGACCCAGTACTTC.

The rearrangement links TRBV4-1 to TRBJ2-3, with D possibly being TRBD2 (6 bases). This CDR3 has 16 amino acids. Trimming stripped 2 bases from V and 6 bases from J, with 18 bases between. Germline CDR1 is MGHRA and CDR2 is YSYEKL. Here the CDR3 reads CASSQLHGQEGDTQYF. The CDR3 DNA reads TGCGCCAGCAGCCAACTCCACGGGCAGGAGGGGGATACGCAGTATTTT.